The T cell receptor (beta chain) under discussion was sequenced for a study of regulatory and conventional T cells in RAG deficiency. Notes on the study in general: Patient subsets had shorter CDR3s; Omenn Treg-Tconv overlap exceeded 75%. Shannon entropy fell and Simpson indices rose in RAG-deficient patients.

Repertoires were generated with immunoSEQ multiplex PCR, while TCRdb's copy carries only in-frame clones and drops some. The sample has some 30,000 clones, 96% seen once. On this clone itself: Its specificity is unknown.

Blood CD4+ CD25-low CD127-high conventional T cells supplied the genomic DNA template. The V and J ends lost 3 bases and 0 bases respectively, with 5 bases between them. This CDR3 has 13 amino acids. Germline CDR1 is GTSNPN and CDR2 is SVGIG (reference sequence). These data were also reused for a study on regulatory T cells. That work adds: The primer mix had 52 TRBV and 13 TRBJ primers.

V usage is TRBV30 and J usage is TRBJ2-2, with unresolved D. The sequence was obtained from a human donor in good health. Sequenced: CD25- CD4+ T cells sorted from blood. The CDR3: CAWSPANTGELFF. CDR3 in DNA: TGTGCCTGGAGCCCAGCGAACACCGGGGAGCTGTTTTTT.